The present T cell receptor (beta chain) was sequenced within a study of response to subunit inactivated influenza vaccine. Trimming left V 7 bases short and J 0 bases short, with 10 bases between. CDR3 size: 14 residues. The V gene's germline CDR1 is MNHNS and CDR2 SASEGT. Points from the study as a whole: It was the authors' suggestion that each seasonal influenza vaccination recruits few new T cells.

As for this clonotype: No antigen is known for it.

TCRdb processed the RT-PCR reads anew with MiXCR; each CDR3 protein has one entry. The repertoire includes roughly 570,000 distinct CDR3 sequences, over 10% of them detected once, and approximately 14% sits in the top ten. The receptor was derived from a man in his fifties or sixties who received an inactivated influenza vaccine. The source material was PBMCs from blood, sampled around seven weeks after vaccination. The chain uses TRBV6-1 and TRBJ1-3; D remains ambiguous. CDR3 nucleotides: TGTGCCAGCACCGGGCCCAGCTCTGGAAACACCATATATTTT. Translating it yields CASTGPSSGNTIYF.